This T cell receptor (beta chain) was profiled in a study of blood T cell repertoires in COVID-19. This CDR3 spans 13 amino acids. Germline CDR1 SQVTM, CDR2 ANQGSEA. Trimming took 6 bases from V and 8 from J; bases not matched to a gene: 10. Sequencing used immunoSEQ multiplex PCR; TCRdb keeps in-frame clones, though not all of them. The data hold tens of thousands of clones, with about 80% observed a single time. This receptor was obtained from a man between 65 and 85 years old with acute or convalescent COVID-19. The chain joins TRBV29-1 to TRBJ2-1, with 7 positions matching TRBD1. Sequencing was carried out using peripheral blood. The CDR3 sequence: CSVGQIREDEQFF. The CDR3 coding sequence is TGCAGCGTGGGACAGATACGAGAGGATGAGCAGTTCTTC.